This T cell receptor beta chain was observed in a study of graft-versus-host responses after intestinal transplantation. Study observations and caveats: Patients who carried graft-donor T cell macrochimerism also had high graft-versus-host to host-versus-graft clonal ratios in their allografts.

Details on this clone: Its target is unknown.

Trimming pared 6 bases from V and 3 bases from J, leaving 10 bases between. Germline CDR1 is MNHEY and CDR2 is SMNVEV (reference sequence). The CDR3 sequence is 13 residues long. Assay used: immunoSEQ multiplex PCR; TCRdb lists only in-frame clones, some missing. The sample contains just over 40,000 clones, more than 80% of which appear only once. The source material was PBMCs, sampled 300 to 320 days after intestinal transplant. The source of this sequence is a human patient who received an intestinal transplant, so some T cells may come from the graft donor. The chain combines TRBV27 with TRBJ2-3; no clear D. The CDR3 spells CASSLVGTDTQYF. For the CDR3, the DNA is TGTGCCAGCAGCCTAGTAGGGACAGATACGCAGTATTTT.